These T cell receptor beta chains were read from a single sample in a study of CD8+CD57+ T cells in acquired aplastic anemia. TCRdb itself ran the reads through MiXCR, one entry per CDR3 protein. There are 120,000 or so distinct CDR3 sequences in the sample; about 40% occur only once, and about 2.4% lies in the top ten. Input material: sorted CD4+, CD8+, or CD8+CD57+ T cells (not recorded which) from PBMCs. The receptors stem from a human donor with aplastic anemia. The CDR3 runs from the conserved cysteine through the conserved F or W. D genes are given only for firm matches. Clone size is shown for a subset of rows, as once, few, many or a class of expanded clone.

d_call: -; v_call: TRBV24-1; clone_size: many; j_call: TRBJ2-2; cdr3_aa: CATRDVGNTGELFF; cdr3_nt: TGTGCCACCAGGGATGTGGGGAACACCGGGGAGCTGTTTTTT
d_call: -; v_call: TRBV12-3/TRBV12-4; clone_size: many; j_call: TRBJ1-1; cdr3_aa: CASSWKQGNTEAFF; cdr3_nt: TGTGCCAGCAGTTGGAAACAGGGGAACACTGAAGCTTTCTTT
d_call: -; v_call: TRBV15; clone_size: many; j_call: TRBJ2-1; cdr3_aa: CATSRAASPYNEQFF; cdr3_nt: TGTGCCACCAGCAGAGCAGCCTCCCCCTACAATGAGCAGTTCTTC
d_call: -; v_call: TRBV2; clone_size: many; j_call: TRBJ1-4; cdr3_aa: CASRDSASNEKLFF; cdr3_nt: TGTGCCAGCAGGGACAGTGCGTCTAATGAAAAACTGTTTTTT
d_call: -; v_call: TRBV7-9; clone_size: many; j_call: TRBJ2-5; cdr3_aa: CASSPSRAGETQYF; cdr3_nt: TGTGCCAGCAGCCCGAGTAGGGCGGGAGAGACCCAGTACTTC
d_call: TRBD2; v_call: TRBV7-3; clone_size: many; j_call: TRBJ2-1; cdr3_aa: CASSLQAGGYNEQFF; cdr3_nt: TGTGCCAGCAGCTTACAGGCGGGGGGTTACAATGAGCAGTTCTTC
d_call: -; v_call: TRBV7-9; clone_size: -; j_call: TRBJ2-2; cdr3_aa: CASSPGELFF; cdr3_nt: TGTGCCAGCAGCCCCGGGGAGCTGTTTTTT
d_call: -; v_call: TRBV28; clone_size: many; j_call: TRBJ1-2; cdr3_aa: CASGGEGYGYTF; cdr3_nt: TGTGCCAGCGGGGGGGAGGGCTATGGCTACACCTTC
d_call: -; v_call: TRBV3-1; clone_size: -; j_call: TRBJ2-5; cdr3_aa: CASSHRAAIQETQYF; cdr3_nt: TGTGCCAGCAGCCATAGAGCAGCGATACAAGAGACCCAGTACTTC
d_call: -; v_call: TRBV3-1; clone_size: -; j_call: TRBJ2-3; cdr3_aa: CASSQVGAGSDTQYF; cdr3_nt: TGTGCCAGCAGCCAAGTCGGCGCAGGGTCAGATACGCAGTATTTT
d_call: -; v_call: TRBV25-1; clone_size: -; j_call: TRBJ2-1; cdr3_aa: CASSKDNEQFF; cdr3_nt: TGTGCCAGCAGTAAAGACAATGAGCAGTTCTTC
d_call: -; v_call: TRBV2; clone_size: -; j_call: TRBJ2-5; cdr3_aa: CASSYTQAQYF; cdr3_nt: TGTGCCAGCAGCTACACCCAGGCCCAGTACTTC
d_call: TRBD1; v_call: TRBV20-1; clone_size: many; j_call: TRBJ1-2; cdr3_aa: CSAVTGVNGYTF; cdr3_nt: TGCAGTGCTGTTACAGGGGTTAATGGCTACACCTTC
d_call: -; v_call: TRBV24-1; clone_size: -; j_call: TRBJ2-2; cdr3_aa: CATNPGHTWELFF; cdr3_nt: TGTGCCACCAACCCCGGACACACCTGGGAGCTGTTTTTT
d_call: -; v_call: TRBV6-1; clone_size: -; j_call: TRBJ2-1; cdr3_aa: CASSLVSSNEQFF; cdr3_nt: TGTGCCAGCAGCCTAGTGAGTTCCAATGAGCAGTTCTTC
d_call: -; v_call: TRBV7-2; clone_size: -; j_call: TRBJ2-7; cdr3_aa: CASSLGGTVYEQYF; cdr3_nt: TGTGCCAGCAGCTTAGGCGGAACGGTCTACGAGCAGTACTTC
d_call: -; v_call: TRBV20-1; clone_size: -; j_call: TRBJ1-2; cdr3_aa: CSAVLPLLYGYTF; cdr3_nt: TGCAGTGCCGTTTTACCATTACTATATGGCTACACCTTC
d_call: -; v_call: TRBV7-9; clone_size: many; j_call: TRBJ1-1; cdr3_aa: CASSLHRTTWGAGTEAFF; cdr3_nt: TGTGCCAGCAGCTTACATCGGACGACGTGGGGGGCTGGAACTGAAGCTTTCTTT
d_call: -; v_call: TRBV12-3/TRBV12-4; clone_size: -; j_call: TRBJ1-5; cdr3_aa: CASSLWGEGQPQHF; cdr3_nt: TGTGCCAGCAGTTTGTGGGGAGAGGGTCAGCCCCAGCATTTT
d_call: -; v_call: TRBV2; clone_size: few; j_call: TRBJ1-2; cdr3_aa: CASSDRTVGYGYTF; cdr3_nt: TGTGCCAGCAGTGATAGGACGGTGGGATATGGCTACACCTTC